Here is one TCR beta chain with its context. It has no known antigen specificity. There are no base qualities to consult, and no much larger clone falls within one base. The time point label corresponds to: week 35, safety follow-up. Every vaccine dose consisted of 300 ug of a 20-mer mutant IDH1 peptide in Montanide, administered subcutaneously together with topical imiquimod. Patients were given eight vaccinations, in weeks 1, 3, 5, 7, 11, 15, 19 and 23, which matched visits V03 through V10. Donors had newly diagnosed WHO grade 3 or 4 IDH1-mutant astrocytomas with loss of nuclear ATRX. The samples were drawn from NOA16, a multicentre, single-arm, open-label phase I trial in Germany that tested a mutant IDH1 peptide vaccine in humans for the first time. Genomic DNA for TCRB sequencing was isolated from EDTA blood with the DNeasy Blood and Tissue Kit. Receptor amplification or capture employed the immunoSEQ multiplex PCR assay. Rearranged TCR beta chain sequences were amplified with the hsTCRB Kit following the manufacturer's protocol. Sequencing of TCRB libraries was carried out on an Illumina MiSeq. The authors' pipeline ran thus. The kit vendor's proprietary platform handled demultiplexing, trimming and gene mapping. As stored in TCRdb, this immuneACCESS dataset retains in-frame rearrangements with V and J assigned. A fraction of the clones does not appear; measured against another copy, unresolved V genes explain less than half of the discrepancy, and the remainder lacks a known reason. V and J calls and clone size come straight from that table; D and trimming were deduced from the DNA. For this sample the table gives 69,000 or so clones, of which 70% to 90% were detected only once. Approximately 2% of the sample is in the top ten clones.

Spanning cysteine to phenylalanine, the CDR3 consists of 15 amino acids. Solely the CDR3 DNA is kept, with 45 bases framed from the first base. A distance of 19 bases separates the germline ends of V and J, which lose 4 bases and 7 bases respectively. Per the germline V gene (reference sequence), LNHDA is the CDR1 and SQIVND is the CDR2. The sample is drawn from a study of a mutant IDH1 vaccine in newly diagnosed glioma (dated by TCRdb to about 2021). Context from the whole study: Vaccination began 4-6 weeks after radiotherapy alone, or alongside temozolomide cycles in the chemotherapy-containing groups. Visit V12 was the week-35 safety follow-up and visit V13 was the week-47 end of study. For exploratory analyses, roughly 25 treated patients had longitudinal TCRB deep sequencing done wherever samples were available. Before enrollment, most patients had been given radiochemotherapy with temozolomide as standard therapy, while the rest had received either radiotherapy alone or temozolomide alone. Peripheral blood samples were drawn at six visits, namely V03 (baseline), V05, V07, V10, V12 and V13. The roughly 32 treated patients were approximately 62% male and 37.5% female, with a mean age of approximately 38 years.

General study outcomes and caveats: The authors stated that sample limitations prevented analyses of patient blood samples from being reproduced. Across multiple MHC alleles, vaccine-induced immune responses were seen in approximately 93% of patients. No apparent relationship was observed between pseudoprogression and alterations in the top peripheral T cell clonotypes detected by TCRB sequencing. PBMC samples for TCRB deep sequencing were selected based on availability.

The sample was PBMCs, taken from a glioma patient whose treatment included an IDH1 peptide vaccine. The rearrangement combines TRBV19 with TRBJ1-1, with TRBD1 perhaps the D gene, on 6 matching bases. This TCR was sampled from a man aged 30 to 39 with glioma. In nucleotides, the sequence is TGTGCCAGTAGTAAGATCTCATCGGGGGCCCATGAAGCTTTCTTT. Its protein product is CASSKISSGAHEAFF. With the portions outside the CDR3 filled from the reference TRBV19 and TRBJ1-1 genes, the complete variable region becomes DGGITQSPKYLFRKEGQNVTLSCEQNLNHDAMYWYRQDPGQGLRLIYYSQIVNDFQKGDIAEGYSVSREKKESFPLTVTSAQKNPTAFYLCASSKISSGAHEAFFGQGTRLTVV.